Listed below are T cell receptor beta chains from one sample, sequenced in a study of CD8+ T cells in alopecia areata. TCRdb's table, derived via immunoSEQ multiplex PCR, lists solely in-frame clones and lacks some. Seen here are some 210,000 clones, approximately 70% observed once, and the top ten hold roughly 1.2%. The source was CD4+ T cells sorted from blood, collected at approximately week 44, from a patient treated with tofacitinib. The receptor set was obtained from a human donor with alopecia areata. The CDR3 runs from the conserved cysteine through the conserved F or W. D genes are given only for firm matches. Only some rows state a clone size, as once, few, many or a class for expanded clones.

CDR3aa: CASSLGDTSDTQYF
CDR3nt: TGTGCCAGCAGCTTGGGGGACACGTCAGATACGCAGTATTTT
j_gene: TRBJ2-3
d_gene: -
abundance: -
v_gene: TRBV5-4

CDR3aa: CASSQGRSSYEQYF
CDR3nt: TGCGCCAGCAGCCAAGGACGGAGCTCCTACGAGCAGTACTTC
j_gene: TRBJ2-7
d_gene: -
abundance: -
v_gene: TRBV5-1

CDR3aa: CASKGLAVTGELFF
CDR3nt: TGTGCCAGCAAGGGACTAGCGGTAACCGGGGAGCTGTTTTTT
j_gene: TRBJ2-2
d_gene: TRBD2
abundance: -
v_gene: TRBV2

CDR3aa: CASSAASGNTDTQYF
CDR3nt: TGTGCCAGCAGCGCCGCTAGCGGAAACACAGATACGCAGTATTTT
j_gene: TRBJ2-3
d_gene: TRBD2
abundance: -
v_gene: TRBV7-2

CDR3aa: CASSQEVAVQETQYF
CDR3nt: TGCGCCAGCAGCCAAGAGGTAGCGGTCCAAGAGACCCAGTACTTC
j_gene: TRBJ2-5
d_gene: -
abundance: -
v_gene: TRBV4-3

CDR3aa: CASSEARGSSPLHF
CDR3nt: TGTGCCAGCAGTGAAGCGCGGGGAAGTTCACCCCTCCACTTT
j_gene: TRBJ1-6
d_gene: -
abundance: -
v_gene: TRBV2

CDR3aa: CSASQSINQPQHF
CDR3nt: TGCAGCGCTTCACAGAGTATCAATCAGCCCCAGCATTTT
j_gene: TRBJ1-5
d_gene: -
abundance: once
v_gene: TRBV29-1

CDR3aa: CATSRERISVEKLFF
CDR3nt: TGTGCCACCAGCAGAGAACGGATCTCCGTTGAAAAACTGTTTTTT
j_gene: TRBJ1-4
d_gene: -
abundance: once
v_gene: TRBV15

CDR3aa: CSVEVSGFGELFF
CDR3nt: TGCAGCGTTGAAGTCTCAGGGTTCGGGGAGCTGTTTTTT
j_gene: TRBJ2-2
d_gene: -
abundance: -
v_gene: TRBV29-1

CDR3aa: CASSPAGTTFYEQYF
CDR3nt: TGTGCCAGCTCACCTGCCGGGACAACATTCTACGAGCAGTACTTC
j_gene: TRBJ2-7
d_gene: -
abundance: -
v_gene: TRBV18

CDR3aa: CAQGAQNNNEQFF
CDR3nt: TGTGCCCAGGGGGCCCAGAACAACAATGAGCAGTTCTTC
j_gene: TRBJ2-1
d_gene: TRBD1
abundance: -
v_gene: TRBV7-9

CDR3aa: CASSYRGNSPLHF
CDR3nt: TGTGCCAGCAGTTACAGGGGTAATTCACCCCTCCACTTT
j_gene: TRBJ1-6
d_gene: -
abundance: -
v_gene: TRBV6-5

CDR3aa: CASSADGGDTEAFF
CDR3nt: TGTGCCAGCAGCGCCGACGGGGGAGACACTGAAGCTTTCTTT
j_gene: TRBJ1-1
d_gene: -
abundance: few
v_gene: TRBV7-2

CDR3aa: CASSYPGQGAYEQYF
CDR3nt: TGTGCCAGCAGTTACCCCGGACAGGGAGCCTACGAGCAGTACTTC
j_gene: TRBJ2-7
d_gene: TRBD1
abundance: -
v_gene: TRBV6-5

CDR3aa: CATSSKRGSGELFF
CDR3nt: TGTGCCACCAGCAGTAAACGGGGAAGCGGGGAGCTGTTTTTT
j_gene: TRBJ2-2
d_gene: -
abundance: -
v_gene: TRBV15

CDR3aa: CASSRLRGDRANTEAFF
CDR3nt: TGTGCCAGTAGTCGCCTGCGGGGGGACAGGGCTAACACTGAAGCTTTCTTT
j_gene: TRBJ1-1
d_gene: TRBD1
abundance: -
v_gene: TRBV19

CDR3aa: CSGGQGLNYGYTF
CDR3nt: TGCAGCGGGGGACAGGGTCTGAACTATGGCTACACCTTC
j_gene: TRBJ1-2
d_gene: TRBD1
abundance: -
v_gene: TRBV29-1

CDR3aa: CSVEVCFGGLGCTQYF
CDR3nt: TGCAGCGTTGAAGTCTGCTTTGGAGGTCTAGGGTGTACGCAGTATTTT
j_gene: TRBJ2-3
d_gene: -
abundance: few
v_gene: TRBV29-1

CDR3aa: CASSQVGAGGEQYF
CDR3nt: TGTGCCAGCAGCCAAGTTGGAGCGGGGGGTGAGCAGTACTTC
j_gene: TRBJ2-7
d_gene: TRBD2
abundance: -
v_gene: TRBV14

CDR3aa: CSAGGGARSNYGYTF
CDR3nt: TGCAGCGCGGGAGGGGGCGCAAGGTCTAACTATGGCTACACCTTC
j_gene: TRBJ1-2
d_gene: TRBD1
abundance: few
v_gene: TRBV29-1

CDR3aa: CASSLDGTSPDTQYF
CDR3nt: TGCGCCAGCAGCTTGGACGGGACTAGTCCAGATACGCAGTATTTT
j_gene: TRBJ2-3
d_gene: TRBD2
abundance: -
v_gene: TRBV5-1

CDR3aa: CSVSFGLTGELFF
CDR3nt: TGCAGCGTTTCCTTTGGGCTCACCGGGGAGCTGTTTTTT
j_gene: TRBJ2-2
d_gene: -
abundance: -
v_gene: TRBV29-1

CDR3aa: CSGGRDRGYEQYF
CDR3nt: TGCAGCGGGGGCCGGGACAGGGGCTACGAGCAGTACTTC
j_gene: TRBJ2-7
d_gene: TRBD1
abundance: -
v_gene: TRBV29-1

CDR3aa: CASSLGVGTSEAFF
CDR3nt: TGTGCCAGCAGTTTAGGGGTGGGTACCTCTGAAGCTTTCTTT
j_gene: TRBJ1-1
d_gene: -
abundance: once
v_gene: TRBV6-5

CDR3aa: CASTVGGNQPQHF
CDR3nt: TGTGCCAGTACTGTCGGCGGCAATCAGCCCCAGCATTTT
j_gene: TRBJ1-5
d_gene: -
abundance: -
v_gene: TRBV19

CDR3aa: CASRIGQFFGPQHF
CDR3nt: TGTGCCAGTAGAATCGGACAGTTCTTTGGGCCCCAGCATTTT
j_gene: TRBJ1-5
d_gene: -
abundance: once
v_gene: TRBV19

CDR3aa: CASSSGQPSPLHF
CDR3nt: TGTGCCAGCAGCTCGGGACAGCCCTCACCCCTCCACTTT
j_gene: TRBJ1-6
d_gene: TRBD1
abundance: many
v_gene: TRBV7-8

CDR3aa: CASSRATGSGQPQHF
CDR3nt: TGTGCCAGCAGTCGTGCCACAGGGAGTGGGCAGCCCCAGCATTTT
j_gene: TRBJ1-5
d_gene: -
abundance: few
v_gene: TRBV7-2

CDR3aa: CASWGQGTNTGELFF
CDR3nt: TGTGCCAGCTGGGGACAGGGAACGAACACCGGGGAGCTGTTTTTT
j_gene: TRBJ2-2
d_gene: TRBD1
abundance: -
v_gene: TRBV2

CDR3aa: CASASAGPSGEQFF
CDR3nt: TGTGCCAGCGCGTCCGCGGGGCCCTCAGGAGAGCAGTTCTTC
j_gene: TRBJ2-1
d_gene: -
abundance: -
v_gene: TRBV7-2

CDR3aa: CASTSGQGVGEKLFF
CDR3nt: TGTGCCAGCACATCGGGACAGGGAGTCGGTGAAAAACTGTTTTTT
j_gene: TRBJ1-4
d_gene: TRBD1
abundance: -
v_gene: TRBV25-1

CDR3aa: CASSAWTPGANVLTF
CDR3nt: TGTGCCAGCAGCGCCTGGACACCGGGGGCCAACGTCCTGACTTTC
j_gene: TRBJ2-6
d_gene: -
abundance: -
v_gene: TRBV7-2

CDR3aa: CASSQDGTGDSDGYTF
CDR3nt: TGCGCCAGCAGCCAAGATGGGACAGGGGATAGTGATGGCTACACCTTC
j_gene: TRBJ1-2
d_gene: TRBD1
abundance: -
v_gene: TRBV4-1

CDR3aa: CASKSLASAGELFF
CDR3nt: TGTGCCAGCAAGTCGCTAGCGTCCGCCGGGGAGCTGTTTTTT
j_gene: TRBJ2-2
d_gene: -
abundance: -
v_gene: TRBV2

CDR3aa: CASSSEGTQYF
CDR3nt: TGTGCCAGCAGTTCGGAGGGAACCCAGTACTTC
j_gene: TRBJ2-5
d_gene: -
abundance: -
v_gene: TRBV6-6

CDR3aa: CASSPSGTAGSPLHF
CDR3nt: TGTGCCAGCTCACCCTCCGGGACAGCCGGTTCACCCCTCCACTTT
j_gene: TRBJ1-6
d_gene: TRBD1
abundance: once
v_gene: TRBV18

CDR3aa: CASSAAVYQETQYF
CDR3nt: TGTGCCAGCAGTGCGGCGGTGTACCAAGAGACCCAGTACTTC
j_gene: TRBJ2-5
d_gene: -
abundance: -
v_gene: TRBV2

CDR3aa: CSVLPGQQETQYF
CDR3nt: TGCAGCGTACTACCGGGACAACAAGAGACCCAGTACTTC
j_gene: TRBJ2-5
d_gene: -
abundance: -
v_gene: TRBV29-1

CDR3aa: CAWSLETNSYNEQFF
CDR3nt: TGTGCCTGGAGTTTGGAAACCAACTCCTACAATGAGCAGTTCTTC
j_gene: TRBJ2-1
d_gene: -
abundance: -
v_gene: TRBV30

CDR3aa: CASSLKGPTDTQYF
CDR3nt: TGTGCCAGCAGCTTAAAGGGTCCCACAGATACGCAGTATTTT
j_gene: TRBJ2-3
d_gene: -
abundance: few
v_gene: TRBV11-3

CDR3aa: CASSLDSATNEKLFF
CDR3nt: TGCGCCAGCAGCTTGGACAGTGCAACTAATGAAAAACTGTTTTTT
j_gene: TRBJ1-4
d_gene: -
abundance: -
v_gene: TRBV5-1

CDR3aa: CASSWRGDSPYGYTF
CDR3nt: TGTGCCAGCAGCTGGCGGGGGGACTCTCCCTATGGCTACACCTTC
j_gene: TRBJ1-2
d_gene: -
abundance: -
v_gene: TRBV7-8

CDR3aa: CASSALTGSYEQYF
CDR3nt: TGTGCCAGCAGTGCCCTCACAGGGTCCTACGAGCAGTACTTC
j_gene: TRBJ2-7
d_gene: -
abundance: few
v_gene: TRBV6-5

CDR3aa: CASSSLNSPLHF
CDR3nt: TGTGCCAGCAGTTCTCTAAATTCACCCCTCCACTTT
j_gene: TRBJ1-6
d_gene: -
abundance: -
v_gene: TRBV6-5

CDR3aa: CSVEDQPGAGGYTF
CDR3nt: TGCAGCGTTGAAGATCAGCCCGGTGCGGGGGGCTACACCTTC
j_gene: TRBJ1-2
d_gene: -
abundance: -
v_gene: TRBV29-1

CDR3aa: CASSIEKETEAFF
CDR3nt: TGTGCCAGCAGTATCGAGAAGGAGACTGAAGCTTTCTTT
j_gene: TRBJ1-1
d_gene: -
abundance: -
v_gene: TRBV2

CDR3aa: CASSVAWTGGNTEAFF
CDR3nt: TGTGCCAGCAGCGTAGCCTGGACAGGGGGGAACACTGAAGCTTTCTTT
j_gene: TRBJ1-1
d_gene: TRBD1
abundance: -
v_gene: TRBV9

CDR3aa: CASSLGTQSNQPQHF
CDR3nt: TGCGCCAGCAGCTTGGGGACACAGAGCAATCAGCCCCAGCATTTT
j_gene: TRBJ1-5
d_gene: -
abundance: -
v_gene: TRBV5-1